The 10 T cell receptor beta chains below were found in one sample sequenced in a study of blood T cell repertoires in COVID-19. Profiling relied on immunoSEQ multiplex PCR, and the TCRdb table lists in-frame clones only, not all of them. The sample carries under 300,000 clones, nearly 90% recorded once. Material: peripheral blood. The receptors here all came from a woman aged 40 to 50 who had recovered from COVID-19.

The chain uses TRBV29-1 and TRBJ2-2; the match to TRBD2 covers 10 bases. Germline trimming cut 7 bases from V and 8 bases from J; bases unmatched to any gene: 13. Germline V gene sequence: CDR1 SQVTM, CDR2 ANQGSEA. The CDR3 contains 15 residues. The CDR3 DNA follows: TGCAGCGCCGTCTCTGGACTAGCGGCCGGGGGGGAGCTGTTTTTT. It is translated as CSAVSGLAAGGELFF.

CDR3 DNA: TGTGCCAGAAGAGGATTAGTCGGGACAGGGGCCTACAATGAGCAGTTCTTC. Amino acid sequence: CARRGLVGTGAYNEQFF. The chain employs TRBV15 and TRBJ2-1; TRBD1 matches 10 bases. Germline loops: CDR1 LNHNV, CDR2 YYDKDF (reference sequence). With V trimmed by 10 bases and J by 2 bases, 14 bases remained unmatched. CDR3 size: 17 residues.

Of note for this clone: The sample holds other DNA sequences that translate to the same CDR3. The chain has TRBV15 and TRBJ1-5; D gene ambiguous. Germline V gene data show CDR1 as LNHNV and CDR2 as YYDKDF (reference sequence). V was pared by 0 bases and J by 1 base, with 7 bases between. The CDR3 runs to 15 residues. The CDR3 DNA reads TGTGCCACCAGCAGAGATCGGGGAAGCAATCAGCCCCAGCATTTT. Translation gives CATSRDRGSNQPQHF.

This sequence joins TRBV3-1 (or the pseudogene TRBV3-2) and TRBJ2-1, with D perhaps TRBD2 (6 bases). This CDR3 region has 16 residues. V lost 1 base and J lost 4, with 14 bases in between. Germline CDR1 reads LGHDT; CDR2 reads YNNKEL (reference sequence). The CDR3 loop is CASSQGGGAGYNEQFF. The CDR3 region has the DNA TGTGCCAGCAGCCAAGGGGGCGGGGCAGGATACAATGAGCAGTTCTTC.

The rearrangement links TRBV7-6 to TRBJ2-1; maybe TRBD1 (6 bases). V lost 2 bases to trimming and J lost 0 bases, with 11 bases between them. From germline, CDR1 is SGHVS and CDR2 FNYEAQ. The CDR3 consists of 16 residues. CDR3 region: CASSLLGGNSYNEQFF. As DNA, the CDR3 is TGTGCCAGCAGCTTATTAGGGGGAAACTCCTACAATGAGCAGTTCTTC.

This clone is a singleton in its sample. The chain has TRBV10-3 and TRBJ2-7; 9 nucleotides agree with TRBD2. This CDR3 is built from 12 residues. Trimming cost V 10 bases and J 3 bases; bases outside gene matches: 4. Germline CDR1 reads ENHRY; CDR2 reads SYGVKD. The CDR3, as DNA: TGTGCCACCAGCGGGGGGATCTACGAGCAGTACTTC. It codes for CATSGGIYEQYF.

This CDR3 is CASSFVEDTEAFF. The CDR3 DNA follows: TGTGCCAGCAGCTTCGTTGAGGACACTGAAGCTTTCTTT. The chain combines TRBV7-9 with TRBJ1-1, with D uncertain. V was pared by 3 bases and J by 3 bases, with 8 bases between. The CDR3 length is 13 residues. Per the germline V gene, CDR1 is SEHNR and CDR2 is FQNEAQ (reference sequence).

The J gene is TRBJ2-3, the V gene TRBV27; D gene ambiguous. The CDR3 has 12 amino acids. Germline CDR1 is MNHEY and CDR2 is SMNVEV (reference sequence). Trimming removed 2 bases from V and 8 bases from J, with 8 bases in between. The chain's CDR3 is CASSLVGGTQYF. The CDR3 bases are TGTGCCAGCAGTTTAGTCGGTGGTACGCAGTATTTT.

The chain has TRBV5-1 and TRBJ1-1; TRBD1 matches at 10 bases. The CDR3 length is 16 residues. V dropped 4 bases and J dropped 5; count of bases not matched to a gene: 11. The V gene's germline CDR1 is SGHRS and CDR2 YFSETQ. The CDR3: CASSVQTGGAGTEAFF. CDR3 coding DNA: TGCGCCAGCAGCGTACAGACAGGGGGCGCGGGAACTGAAGCTTTCTTT.

This chain uses TRBV4-3 with TRBJ2-7; 9 nucleotides agree with TRBD1. This CDR3 contains 15 residues. Germline-derived CDR1 and CDR2 are LGHNA and YSLEER. The trim removed 2 bases at V and 5 bases at J, leaving 7 bases unmatched. DNA for the CDR3: TGCGCCAGCAGCCAACGGGACAGGGCCGGCCACGAGCAGTACGTC. It specifies CASSQRDRAGHEQYV.